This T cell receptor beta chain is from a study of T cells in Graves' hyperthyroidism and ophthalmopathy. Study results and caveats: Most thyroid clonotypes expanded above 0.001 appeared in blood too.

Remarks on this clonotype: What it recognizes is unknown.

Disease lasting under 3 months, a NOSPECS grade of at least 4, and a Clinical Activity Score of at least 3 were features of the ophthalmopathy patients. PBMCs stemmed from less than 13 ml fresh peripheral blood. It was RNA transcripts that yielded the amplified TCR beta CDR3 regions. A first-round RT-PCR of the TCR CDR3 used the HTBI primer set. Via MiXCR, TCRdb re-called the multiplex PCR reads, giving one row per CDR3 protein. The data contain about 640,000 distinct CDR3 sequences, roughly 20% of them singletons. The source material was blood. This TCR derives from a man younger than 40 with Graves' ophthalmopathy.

In DNA form, the CDR3 reads TGTGCCAGCACGCGACTAGATACAGATACGCAGTATTTT. Translating gives CASTRLDTDTQYF. This sequence joins TRBV12-3 or TRBV12-4 and TRBJ2-3; D is possibly TRBD2 (6 bases). CDR3 length: 13 residues. Trimming cost V 7 bases and J 3 bases, with 11 bases left between them.